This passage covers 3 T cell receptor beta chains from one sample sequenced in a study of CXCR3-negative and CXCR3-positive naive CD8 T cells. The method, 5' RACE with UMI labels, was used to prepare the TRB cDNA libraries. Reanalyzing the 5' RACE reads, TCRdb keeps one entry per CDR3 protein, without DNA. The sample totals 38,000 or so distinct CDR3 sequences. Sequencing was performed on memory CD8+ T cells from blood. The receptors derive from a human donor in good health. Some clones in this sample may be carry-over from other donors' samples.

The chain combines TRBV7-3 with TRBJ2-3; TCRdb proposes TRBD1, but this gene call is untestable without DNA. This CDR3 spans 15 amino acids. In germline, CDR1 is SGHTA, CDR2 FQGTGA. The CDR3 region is CASSSTGDNTDTQYF. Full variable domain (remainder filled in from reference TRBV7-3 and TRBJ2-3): GAGVSQTPSNKVTEKGKYVELRCDPISGHTALYWYRQSLGQGPEFLIYFQGTGAADDSGLPNDRFFAVRPEGSVSTLKIQRTERGDSAVYLCASSSTGDNTDTQYFGPGTRLTVL.

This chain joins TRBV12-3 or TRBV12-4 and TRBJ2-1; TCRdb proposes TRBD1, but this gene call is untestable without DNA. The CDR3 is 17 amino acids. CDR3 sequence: CASRSESGTGGKNEQFF.

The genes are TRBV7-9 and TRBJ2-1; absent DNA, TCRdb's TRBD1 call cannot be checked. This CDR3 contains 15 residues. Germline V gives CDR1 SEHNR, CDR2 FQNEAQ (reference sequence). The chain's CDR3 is CASSSPGQGFNEQFF.